The clone carrying this T cell receptor (beta chain) was counted between two and nine times. Antigen: not known. Sample-barcoded 5' priming and a J-beta primer mix drove a second PCR of about 6 to 12 cycles. TCRdb reprocessed the 5' RACE reads with MiXCR, giving one entry per CDR3 protein. The repertoire holds about 840,000 distinct CDR3 sequences, with 29% as singletons. The data originate from a study of blood T cells in healthy people across ages. Study-level results: Per-million-T-cell TCR beta diversity fell roughly linearly with age.

Donor samples were obtained from healthy Caucasian individuals from Russia, aged 6 to 90. Germline CDR1 reads MNHEY; CDR2 reads SVGEGT. Trimming removed 6 bases from V and 6 bases from J, with 20 bases in between. This CDR3 spans 15 amino acids. These data also formed part of another study, on T cells of mothers and their children.

Material for sequencing was blood. The chain has TRBV6-2 or TRBV6-3 and TRBJ1-1, with D maybe TRBD1 (6 bases). The clonotype originates from a woman in her thirties or forties in good health. This CDR3 reads CASRPSKGQGSEAFF. Written as DNA, the CDR3 is TGTGCCAGCAGACCATCGAAAGGGCAGGGGTCTGAAGCTTTCTTT.